This note documents a single T cell receptor (beta chain) sequence. Its antigen is as yet unknown. This sample was taken from a study of cytomegalovirus exposure and HLA in healthy donors. The study, taken as a whole, reports: The majority of TCR sequences were rare, yet some public TCRs appeared in many donors. Presence/absence analyses took donor sequencing depth as roughly uniform. Previous analysis showed most TCR beta V segments were productive about 87% or about 30% of the time.

PCR involved 60 Vbeta and 13 Jbeta primers. As handled by the study authors: Among the unique TCR beta chains that a later analysis counted, about 85 million in all, roughly 10 million were shared. Data came from immunoSEQ multiplex PCR; TCRdb stores just in-frame clones and leaves some out. V and J calls and clone size follow that table, whereas D and trimming were derived from the DNA. The profile covers 120,000 or so clones, with about 80% appearing a single time and more than 7% taken by the ten largest. The clonotype originates from a female donor in good health and CMV-seropositive. The source material was PBMCs.

CDR3 in amino acids: CAFNRQGDDIQYF. DNA for the CDR3: TGTGCCTTTAACCGACAGGGGGACGACATTCAGTACTTC. This rearrangement joins TRBV5-4 to TRBJ2-4; 9 positions agree with TRBD1. Germline CDR1 SGHNT, CDR2 YYREEE (reference sequence). This CDR3 is built from 13 residues. J gave up 8 bases and V 10 bases, and 10 bases lay outside the gene matches.